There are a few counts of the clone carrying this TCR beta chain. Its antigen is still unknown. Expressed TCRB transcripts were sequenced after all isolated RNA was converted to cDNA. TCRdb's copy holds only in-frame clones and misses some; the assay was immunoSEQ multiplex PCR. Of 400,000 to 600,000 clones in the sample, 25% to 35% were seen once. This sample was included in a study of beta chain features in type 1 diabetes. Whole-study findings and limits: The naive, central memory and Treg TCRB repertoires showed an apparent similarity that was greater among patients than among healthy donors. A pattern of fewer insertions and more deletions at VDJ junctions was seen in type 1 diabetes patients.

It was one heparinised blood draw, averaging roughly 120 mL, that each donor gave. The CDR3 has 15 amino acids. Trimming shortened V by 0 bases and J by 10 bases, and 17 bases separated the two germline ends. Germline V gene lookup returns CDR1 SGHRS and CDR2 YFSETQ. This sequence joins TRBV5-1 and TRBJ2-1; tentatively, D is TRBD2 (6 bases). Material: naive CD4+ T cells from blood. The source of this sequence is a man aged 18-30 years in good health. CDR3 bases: TGCGCCAGCAGCTTGGCCGGGAGTAGTTTCCAGGAGCAGTTCTTC. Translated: CASSLAGSSFQEQFF.